This is a list of T cell receptor beta chains from one sample in a study of technical replicates of blood from a handful of donors. The repertoire was sequenced with immunoSEQ multiplex PCR; TCRdb's copy has only in-frame clones and lacks some. The top ten clones hold about 3.9% of a sample with about 58,000 clones, 75% to 95% of them seen once. Source material: PBMCs. Source of these receptors: a human donor in good health. Some clones in this sample may be carry-over from other donors' samples. Both conserved end residues are part of each CDR3. The order of the fields is clone size, J gene, V gene, D gene, CDR3 protein, CDR3 DNA. A D gene is named only where the DNA matches it firmly. Rows give clone size only sometimes, using once, few, many, or a class for an expanded clone.

-	TRBJ2-3	TRBV9	TRBD2	CASSVELAGGTDTQYF	TGTGCCAGCAGCGTAGAACTAGCGGGAGGGACAGATACGCAGTATTTT
-	TRBJ2-1	TRBV7-8	TRBD2	CASSSTHSRGGVVEQFF	TGTGCCAGCAGCAGCACGCACTCTCGCGGGGGGGTTGTAGAGCAGTTCTTC
-	TRBJ1-2	TRBV2	TRBD1	CASTGGQAEKYGYTF	TGTGCCAGCACAGGAGGACAGGCGGAAAAGTATGGCTACACCTTC
few	TRBJ1-1	TRBV4-1	-	CASSQGVMNTEAFF	TGCGCCAGCAGCCAAGGAGTGATGAACACTGAAGCTTTCTTT
-	TRBJ2-3	TRBV5-4	TRBD2	CASSWALAGGILRGADTQYF	TGTGCCAGCAGCTGGGCCCTAGCGGGGGGGATCCTCCGAGGCGCAGATACGCAGTATTTT
-	TRBJ2-7	TRBV11-2	-	CASSLGVSGYEQYF	TGTGCCAGCAGCTTAGGTGTGTCGGGCTACGAGCAGTACTTC
-	TRBJ2-3	TRBV5-1	-	CASSWGDSTDTQYF	TGCGCCAGCAGCTGGGGCGATAGCACAGATACGCAGTATTTT
-	TRBJ2-1	TRBV11-3	-	CASSATGNEQFF	TGTGCCAGCAGCGCAACAGGGAATGAGCAGTTCTTC
-	TRBJ1-5	TRBV10-3	-	CAISESENQPQHF	TGTGCCATCAGTGAGTCTGAGAATCAGCCCCAGCATTTT
-	TRBJ2-7	TRBV6-5	TRBD2	CASSGTSGTEQYF	TGTGCCAGCAGTGGGACTAGCGGGACCGAGCAGTACTTC
-	TRBJ1-4	TRBV7-2	-	CASSLMRGQGEKLFF	TGTGCCAGCAGCTTAATGCGGGGGCAAGGGGAAAAACTGTTTTTT
-	TRBJ2-1	TRBV12-5	TRBD2	CASGFSLAGGKQFF	TGTGCTAGTGGTTTTTCCCTAGCGGGAGGGAAACAGTTCTTC
-	TRBJ2-3	TRBV9	-	CASSRTSTDTQYF	TGTGCCAGCAGCAGGACTAGCACAGATACGCAGTATTTT
-	TRBJ1-6	TRBV7-2	TRBD1	CASSRQGANNSPLHF	TGTGCCAGCAGTCGACAGGGGGCCAATAATTCACCCCTCCACTTT
-	TRBJ2-7	TRBV7-9	TRBD2	CASSHPVRGSYEQYF	TGTGCCAGCAGCCACCCGGTCCGCGGGAGCTACGAGCAGTACTTC
-	TRBJ2-7	TRBV10-2	TRBD2	CASSEWTSGYSSYEQYF	TGCGCCAGCAGTGAGTGGACTAGCGGTTATAGCTCCTACGAGCAGTACTTC
few	TRBJ2-5	TRBV6-6	TRBD1	CASTLGQGTGGETQYF	TGTGCCAGCACCTTGGGACAGGGAACCGGTGGAGAGACCCAGTACTTC
once	TRBJ2-1	TRBV4-1	TRBD2	CASSQAETSGGANEQFF	TGCGCCAGCAGCCAAGCCGAGACTAGCGGAGGGGCCAATGAGCAGTTCTTC
-	TRBJ1-2	TRBV19	TRBD1	CASSLTGGAVYTF	TGTGCCAGTAGTTTGACAGGGGGCGCGGTCTACACCTTC
-	TRBJ2-2	TRBV5-6	-	CASSPPGRDFNTGELFF	TGTGCCAGCAGCCCCCCGGGGCGGGACTTCAACACCGGGGAGCTGTTTTTT
-	TRBJ2-1	TRBV7-3	-	CASSLARYNEQFF	TGTGCCAGCAGCTTAGCTAGGTACAATGAGCAGTTCTTC
-	TRBJ1-3	TRBV5-1	-	CASSSTPLGHSRNTIYF	TGCGCCAGCAGCTCTACTCCCCTGGGGCATTCAAGAAACACCATATATTTT
-	TRBJ2-5	TRBV19	TRBD2	CASSHNRGGFESVETQYF	TGTGCCAGTAGTCATAACCGGGGAGGGTTCGAGTCAGTAGAGACCCAGTACTTC
-	TRBJ2-5	TRBV6-5	-	CASSSGGWGETQYF	TGTGCCAGCAGTTCTGGGGGGTGGGGAGAGACCCAGTACTTC
-	TRBJ1-2	TRBV4-3	TRBD1	CASSQDGTANYGYTF	TGCGCCAGCAGCCAAGATGGGACAGCTAACTATGGCTACACCTTC
once	TRBJ1-2	TRBV4-2	-	CASSQPDILKGGGYTF	TGTGCCAGCAGCCAGCCGGACATCCTCAAGGGAGGAGGCTACACCTTC
once	TRBJ1-5	TRBV15	TRBD1	CATSREDRGPSKQPQHF	TGTGCCACCAGCAGAGAAGACAGGGGGCCGTCGAAGCAGCCCCAGCATTTT
-	TRBJ2-3	TRBV2	TRBD2	CASSRIRTSGRTSTDTQYF	TGTGCCAGCAGCAGAATCCGGACTAGCGGGAGGACTAGCACAGATACGCAGTATTTT
-	TRBJ1-1	TRBV30	-	CALELGGGRKAFF	TGTGCCCTCGAGCTGGGGGGCGGGAGGAAAGCTTTCTTT
-	TRBJ2-2	TRBV7-2	-	CASNLGGANTGELFF	TGTGCCAGCAACCTCGGCGGGGCGAACACCGGGGAGCTGTTTTTT
-	TRBJ1-2	TRBV11-2	TRBD1	CASSATGLKDGYTF	TGTGCCAGCAGCGCGACAGGGTTAAAGGATGGCTACACCTTC
-	TRBJ2-7	TRBV7-2	-	CASSQGGSEQYF	TGTGCCAGCAGCCAGGGGGGATCCGAGCAGTACTTC
-	TRBJ1-1	TRBV5-1	TRBD1	CASSQGGTSPRAEAFF	TGCGCCAGCAGTCAGGGGGGCACCTCTCCCCGAGCTGAAGCTTTCTTT
-	TRBJ2-5	TRBV7-3	-	CASSFMGRQETQYF	TGTGCCAGCAGCTTCATGGGCAGGCAAGAGACCCAGTACTTC
-	TRBJ2-1	TRBV6-1	TRBD2	CASSERTSGRDEQFF	TGTGCCAGCAGTGAACGGACTAGCGGGAGAGATGAGCAGTTCTTC
-	TRBJ2-1	TRBV5-4	TRBD2	CASSKAGGRPNEQFF	TGTGCCAGCAGCAAAGCGGGAGGGCGCCCCAATGAGCAGTTCTTC
-	TRBJ1-5	TRBV1	-	CTSSPWGRQPQHF	TGCACCAGCAGCCCGTGGGGGAGGCAGCCCCAGCATTTT
-	TRBJ1-5	TRBV15	-	CATSRDGAEQPQHF	TGTGCCACCAGCAGAGATGGGGCGGAACAGCCCCAGCATTTT
-	TRBJ2-5	TRBV7-7	TRBD2	CASSRGRGAVETQYF	TGTGCCAGCAGCCGAGGGCGGGGGGCCGTAGAGACCCAGTACTTC
-	TRBJ2-1	TRBV29-1	TRBD1	CSVVQGLHNEQFF	TGCAGCGTTGTACAGGGGTTGCACAATGAGCAGTTCTTC